This TCR beta chain was sequenced in a study of Graves' ophthalmopathy and Graves' hyperthyroidism. Of note for this clonotype: No antigen is known for it.

Exclusion criteria comprised other autoimmune diseases, uncontrolled infections, pregnancy or lactation in patients. The TCR beta CDR3 regions underwent amplification from RNA transcripts. RT-PCR was first run with HTBI primers, then multiplex PCR in a second round. Each CDR3 protein is one row after TCRdb ran MiXCR on the multiplex PCR reads. The sample gives roughly 220,000 distinct CDR3 sequences, around 45% of which show up once; more than 45% is in the top ten. Study-level findings and limits: Detected in blood as well were most expanded thyroid clonotypes with frequency above 0.001.

The CDR3 sequence is 15 residues long. From germline, CDR1 is MGHRA and CDR2 YSYEKL. The V end lost 4 bases, the J end lost 2 bases, and 15 bases lay between the germline ends. The sequencing sample was made of peripheral blood. This chain links TRBV4-1 with TRBJ2-7; either TRBD1 or TRBD2 may supply D (6 bases each). The sequence was collected from an adult man with Graves' ophthalmopathy. This CDR3 is CASSPRDITTYEQYF. In nucleotides, the CDR3 is TGCGCCAGCAGCCCGCGGGACATAACCACCTACGAGCAGTACTTC.